The sequence of this T cell receptor (beta chain) was determined in a study of blood T cell repertoires in COVID-19. About the study: Material from acute and convalescent COVID-19 was sourced from the United States, Italy and Spain. Sources were T cells, B-cell-depleted T cells, or PBMCs; the material itself was cDNA or gDNA.

In the original processing: Estimates of nucleated cell counts were drawn from the amplification of reference gene primers. The repertoire was sequenced with immunoSEQ multiplex PCR; TCRdb's copy has only in-frame clones and lacks some. V, J and clone size are those of that table, while D and trimming were read from the DNA. This sample has roughly 440,000 clones; approximately 90% occur once, and the top ten carry roughly an eighth. The V gene lost 5 bases and the J gene lost 6 bases, with 4 bases spanning the gap. CDR3 length equals 10 residues. Germline assignment: CDR1 LNHDA and CDR2 SQIVND (reference sequence).

The source is a woman aged 45-65 years with COVID-19, enrolled during active disease. The sample was peripheral blood. The chain carries TRBV19 and TRBJ1-2; D not certain. The CDR3 DNA is TGTGCCAGTAGTTCGGATGGCTACACCTTC. Protein product: CASSSDGYTF. Looking up the rest from reference TRBV19 and TRBJ1-2 gives the full variable domain: DGGITQSPKYLFRKEGQNVTLSCEQNLNHDAMYWYRQDPGQGLRLIYYSQIVNDFQKGDIAEGYSVSREKKESFPLTVTSAQKNPTAFYLCASSSDGYTFGSGTRLTVV.